One and the same sample provided the 4 T cell receptor beta chains below, sequenced in a study of blood T cells in healthy people across ages. The authors ran a second PCR of about 7 to 12 cycles using a sample-barcoded 5' primer and a J-beta primer mix. TCRdb re-called the 5' RACE reads through MiXCR, storing one row per CDR3 protein. The sample lists under 2,000,000 distinct CDR3 sequences, 40% to 55% occurring once. The sample taken for sequencing was blood. Every receptor here comes from a woman aged 35 to 49 in good health.

CDR3 sequence (DNA): TGTGCCAGCAGTCAGCTGGGACAGGGTGATTGGGAGACCCAGTACTTC. Protein: CASSQLGQGDWETQYF. The rearrangement joins TRBV28 to TRBJ2-5; TRBD1 agrees at 9 bases. CDR1 and CDR2 (germline): MDHEN, SYDVKM. V shed 5 bases and J 5 bases; nucleotides not matched to a gene: 12. CDR3 length: 16 amino acids.

This clonotype appeared a few times. This sequence joins TRBV4-3 and TRBJ2-4; possibly TRBD2 for D (6 bases). This CDR3 region has 15 residues. Per germline, CDR1 LGHNA and CDR2 YSLEER. Trimming stripped 0 bases from V and 6 bases from J, with 12 bases between. The CDR3 sequence: CASSQDPLEGNIQYF. CDR3 DNA: TGCGCCAGCAGCCAAGACCCGTTGGAGGGAAACATTCAGTACTTC.

In its sample, this clonotype was seen once. The V and J genes are TRBV7-8 and TRBJ1-2; no firm D call. CDR3 length equals 13 residues. Trimming took off 5 bases at V and 6 bases at J, with 13 bases between the two ends. CDR1 SGHVS and CDR2 FQNEAQ come from the germline V gene. This CDR3 is CASSALLGDGYTF. CDR3 sequence (DNA): TGTGCCAGCAGCGCTCTATTAGGAGATGGCTACACCTTC.

The V gene is TRBV27, the J gene TRBJ2-1; D is possibly TRBD1 or TRBD2 (5 bases each). V lost 3 bases, J lost 6 bases, and 27 bases lay in between. Germline assignment: CDR1 MNHEY and CDR2 SMNVEV (reference sequence). The CDR3 has 19 amino acids. CDR3 amino acids: CASSFQSLMSPRGLNEQFF. CDR3 coding DNA: TGTGCCAGCAGTTTCCAGTCTCTCATGAGCCCTCGGGGCCTCAATGAGCAGTTCTTC.